These 11 T cell receptor beta chains share one sample of origin, sequenced in a study of identical twins. TCRdb processed the 5' RACE reads anew with MiXCR; each CDR3 protein has one entry. The data contain about 810,000 distinct CDR3 sequences, 9% to 15% of them singletons. The same data also went into a second study, on yellow fever vaccine responses in identical twins.

Source material: PBMCs. These receptors were obtained from a woman aged 18-35 years in good health.

V is TRBV12-3 or TRBV12-4 and J is TRBJ2-7; D is uncertain. CDR3 length: 12 residues. Trimming left V 2 bases short and J 6 bases short, with 8 bases between. CDR3 protein: CASSLWYSEQYF. The CDR3 DNA reads TGTGCCAGCAGTTTATGGTACAGCGAGCAGTACTTC.

The V and J genes are TRBV9 and TRBJ2-7; 7 positions agree with TRBD1. V lost 5 bases to trimming and J lost 2 bases; unmatched junction nucleotides: 7. CDR1 SGDLS and CDR2 YYNGEE come from the germline V gene. The CDR3 runs to 14 residues. DNA of the CDR3: TGTGCCAGCAGTACTTGGGACAGCCCCTACGAGCAGTACTTC. Protein: CASSTWDSPYEQYF. Full variable domain (rest looked up from reference TRBV9 and TRBJ2-7): DSGVTQTPKHLITATGQRVTLRCSPRSGDLSVYWYQQSLDQGLQFLIQYYNGEERAKGNILERFSAQQFPDLHSELNLSSLELGDSALYFCASSTWDSPYEQYFGPGTRLTVT.

The V call is TRBV15, the J call TRBJ2-7; 9 bases line up with TRBD1. With 0 bases clipped from V and 2 bases from J, the junction kept 5 bases outside the gene matches. Germline lookup yields CDR1 LNHNV and CDR2 YYDKDF (reference sequence). CDR3 length: 16 residues. CDR3 sequence (DNA): TGTGCCACCAGCAGAGATAACAGGGGGCTTCCCTACGAGCAGTACGTC. Translating it yields CATSRDNRGLPYEQYV.

The gene calls are TRBV4-2 and TRBJ2-4, with 9 bases matching TRBD2. The CDR3 has 17 amino acids. Losses at the gene ends were 3 bases for V and 0 bases for J; bases not matched to a gene: 6. CDR1 is LGHNA, CDR2 YNFKEQ, per germline. The CDR3 region has the DNA TGTGCCAGCAGCCAGGTACTAGCGGGTAAAGCCAAAAACATTCAGTACTTC. It specifies CASSQVLAGKAKNIQYF.

J is TRBJ2-2 and V is TRBV29-1; the D is unclear. Between the trimmed V and J ends, which lost 1 base and 1 base, there was a span of 7 bases. Germline CDR1 and CDR2: SQVTM and ANQGSEA. This CDR3 has 14 residues. CDR3 protein: CSVEGPGNTGELFF. CDR3 nucleotide sequence: TGCAGCGTTGAAGGGCCCGGGAACACCGGGGAGCTGTTTTTT.

This clonotype was observed at least ten times. The chain links TRBV3-1 to TRBJ2-7, with D perhaps matching TRBD2 (5 bases). V dropped 1 base and J dropped 2 bases, with 12 bases sitting between them. CDR3 length: 15 amino acids. Looked up from germline, CDR1 is LGHDT and CDR2 is YNNKEL (reference sequence). The CDR3 coding sequence is TGTGCCAGCAGCCAAGTTTACGGGAAGGCCTACGAGCAGTACTTC. Protein: CASSQVYGKAYEQYF.

This clonotype was recorded only once. The V gene is TRBV28, the J gene TRBJ1-4, with a weak D call TRBD1 (6 bases). V shed 5 bases and J shed 4 bases, with 14 bases lying between them. Per the germline V gene, CDR1 is MDHEN and CDR2 is SYDVKM. The CDR3 sequence is 15 residues long. The DNA for the CDR3 is TGTGCCAGCAGTACGTGGGGGGCGCGTAATGAAAAACTGTTTTTT. Protein: CASSTWGARNEKLFF.

CDR3 region: CASSLSGQASYNEQFF. The CDR3 region has the DNA TGCGCCAGCAGCCTATCAGGCCAGGCGTCCTACAATGAGCAGTTCTTC. The chain carries TRBV4-1 and TRBJ2-1, with D uncertain. Germline-derived CDR1 and CDR2 are MGHRA and YSYEKL. V lost 4 bases, J lost 1 base, and 14 bases lay in between. CDR3 length: 16 residues.

The chain combines TRBV28 with TRBJ2-3; a weak D match, TRBD1 (6 bases). The germline gives CDR1 MDHEN, CDR2 SYDVKM. Trimming removed 1 base at V and 3 bases at J, with 11 bases between. This CDR3 contains 15 residues. The DNA for the CDR3 is TGTGCCAGCAGTTTATTTAGGACAGTTACAGATACGCAGTATTTT. Amino acids: CASSLFRTVTDTQYF.

This clonotype was seen only a few times. The rearrangement links TRBV6-2 or TRBV6-3 to TRBJ2-1; unclear D gene. V was clipped by 6 bases and J by 5 bases, with 11 bases between them. The CDR3 consists of 13 residues. The germline V gene encodes CDR1 MNHEY and CDR2 SVGEGT. DNA for the CDR3: TGTGCCAGCAGGTTTGTGCCCGACAATGAGCAGTTCTTC. Its translation is CASRFVPDNEQFF.

The chain carries TRBV7-6 and TRBJ2-2; D not resolved. The germline V and J ends were trimmed by 5 bases and 5 bases, with 9 bases remaining between them. The CDR3 spans 13 residues. Germline V lookup: CDR1 SGHVS, CDR2 FNYEAQ. The CDR3: CASSPRWTGELFF. In DNA, the CDR3 is TGTGCCAGCAGCCCCAGGTGGACCGGGGAGCTGTTTTTT.